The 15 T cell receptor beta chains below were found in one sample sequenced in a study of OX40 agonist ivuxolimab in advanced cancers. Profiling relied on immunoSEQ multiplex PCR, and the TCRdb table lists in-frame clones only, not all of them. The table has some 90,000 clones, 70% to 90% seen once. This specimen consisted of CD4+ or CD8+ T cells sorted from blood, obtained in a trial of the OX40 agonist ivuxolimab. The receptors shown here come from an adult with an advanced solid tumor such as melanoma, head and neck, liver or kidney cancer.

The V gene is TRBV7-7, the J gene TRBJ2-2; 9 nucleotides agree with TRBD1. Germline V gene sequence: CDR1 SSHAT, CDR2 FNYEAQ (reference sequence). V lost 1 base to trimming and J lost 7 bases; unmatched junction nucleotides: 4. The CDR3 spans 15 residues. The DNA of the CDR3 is TGTGCCAGCAGCTTAGGGACAGGGGCGGACGGGGAGCTGTTTTTT. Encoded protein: CASSLGTGADGELFF.

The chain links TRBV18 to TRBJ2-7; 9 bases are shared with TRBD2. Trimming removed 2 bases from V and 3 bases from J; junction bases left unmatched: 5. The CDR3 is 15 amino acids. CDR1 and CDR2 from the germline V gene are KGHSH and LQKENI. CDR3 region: CASSPLASGVYEQYF. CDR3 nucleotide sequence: TGTGCCAGCTCACCATTGGCTAGCGGGGTCTACGAGCAGTACTTC.

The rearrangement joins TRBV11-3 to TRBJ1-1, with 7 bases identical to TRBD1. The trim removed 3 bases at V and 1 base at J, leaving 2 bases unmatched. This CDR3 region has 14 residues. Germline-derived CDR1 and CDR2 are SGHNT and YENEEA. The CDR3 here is CASSLYRGNTEAFF. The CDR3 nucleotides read TGTGCCAGCAGCTTGTACAGGGGGAACACTGAAGCTTTCTTT. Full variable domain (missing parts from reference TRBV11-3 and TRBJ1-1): EAGVVQSPRYKIIEKKQPVAFWCNPISGHNTLYWYLQNLGQGPELLIRYENEEAVDDSQLPKDRFSAERLKGVDSTLKIQPAELGDSAVYLCASSLYRGNTEAFFGQGTRLTVV.

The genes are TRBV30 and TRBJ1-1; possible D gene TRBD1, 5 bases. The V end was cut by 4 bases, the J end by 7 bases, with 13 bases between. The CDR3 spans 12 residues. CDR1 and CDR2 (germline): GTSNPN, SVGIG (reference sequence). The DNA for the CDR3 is TGTGCCTGGACGCAGGGTTGGGATGAAGCTTTCTTT. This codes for CAWTQGWDEAFF.

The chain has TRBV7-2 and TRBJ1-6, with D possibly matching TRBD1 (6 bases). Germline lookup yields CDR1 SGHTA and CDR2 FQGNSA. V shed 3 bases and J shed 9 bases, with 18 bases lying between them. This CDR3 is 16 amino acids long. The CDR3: CASSFLTGGGSSPLHF. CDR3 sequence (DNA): TGTGCCAGCAGCTTCCTGACAGGAGGGGGAAGTTCACCCCTCCACTTT.

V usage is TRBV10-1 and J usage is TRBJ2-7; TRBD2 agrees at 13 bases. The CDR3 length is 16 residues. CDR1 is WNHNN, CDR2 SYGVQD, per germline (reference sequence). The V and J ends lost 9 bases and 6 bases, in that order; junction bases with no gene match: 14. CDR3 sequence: CARRPSRTSGSCEQYF. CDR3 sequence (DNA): TGCGCCAGAAGACCAAGTCGGACTAGCGGGAGTTGCGAGCAGTACTTC.

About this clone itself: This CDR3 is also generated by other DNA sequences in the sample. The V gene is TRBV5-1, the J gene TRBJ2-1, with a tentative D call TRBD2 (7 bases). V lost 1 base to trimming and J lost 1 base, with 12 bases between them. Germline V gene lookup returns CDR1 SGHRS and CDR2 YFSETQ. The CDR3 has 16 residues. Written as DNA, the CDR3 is TGCGCCAGCAGCTTGCGTGAGGGGGGGTCCTACAATGAGCAGTTCTTC. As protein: CASSLREGGSYNEQFF.

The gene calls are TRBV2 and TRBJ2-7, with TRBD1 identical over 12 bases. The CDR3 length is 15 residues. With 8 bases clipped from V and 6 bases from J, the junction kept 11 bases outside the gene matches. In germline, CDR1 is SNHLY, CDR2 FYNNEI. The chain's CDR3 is CASERPGQGASEQYF. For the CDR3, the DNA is TGTGCCAGCGAACGTCCGGGACAGGGGGCTTCCGAGCAGTACTTC.

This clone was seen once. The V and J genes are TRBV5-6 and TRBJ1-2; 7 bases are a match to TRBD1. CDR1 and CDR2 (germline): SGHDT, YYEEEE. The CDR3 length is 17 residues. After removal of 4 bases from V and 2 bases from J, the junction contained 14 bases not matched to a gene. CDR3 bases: TGTGCCAGCAGCACAACATACCGACAGGGTGGGAACTATGGCTACACCTTC. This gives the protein CASSTTYRQGGNYGYTF. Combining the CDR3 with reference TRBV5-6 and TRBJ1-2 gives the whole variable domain DAGVTQSPTHLIKTRGQQVTLRCSPKSGHDTVSWYQQALGQGPQFIFQYYEEEERQRGNFPDRFSGHQFPNYSSELNVNALLLGDSALYLCASSTTYRQGGNYGYTFGSGTRLTVV.

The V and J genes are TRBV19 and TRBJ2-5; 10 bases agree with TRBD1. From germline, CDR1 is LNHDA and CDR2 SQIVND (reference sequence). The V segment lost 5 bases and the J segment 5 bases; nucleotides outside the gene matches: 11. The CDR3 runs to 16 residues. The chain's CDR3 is CASSSAGTGARETQYF. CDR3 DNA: TGTGCCAGTAGTTCCGCCGGGACAGGGGCCAGGGAGACCCAGTACTTC.

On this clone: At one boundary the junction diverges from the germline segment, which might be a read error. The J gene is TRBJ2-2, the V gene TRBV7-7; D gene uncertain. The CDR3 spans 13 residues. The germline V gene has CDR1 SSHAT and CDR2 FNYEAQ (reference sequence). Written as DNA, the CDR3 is TGTGCTAGCAGCTCCAATCCCACCGGGGAGCTGTTTTTT. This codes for CASSSNPTGELFF.

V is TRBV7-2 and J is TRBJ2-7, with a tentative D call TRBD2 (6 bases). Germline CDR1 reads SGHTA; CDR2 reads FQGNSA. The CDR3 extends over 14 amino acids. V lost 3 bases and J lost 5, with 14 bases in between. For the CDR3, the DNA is TGTGCCAGCAGCTTCCCCGGGAGTCCCGACGAGCAGTACTTC. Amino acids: CASSFPGSPDEQYF.

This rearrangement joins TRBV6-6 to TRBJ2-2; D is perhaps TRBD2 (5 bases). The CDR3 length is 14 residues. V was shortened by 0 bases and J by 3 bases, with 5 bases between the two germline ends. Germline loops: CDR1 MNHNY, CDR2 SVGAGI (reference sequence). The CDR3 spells CASSYSGDTGELFF. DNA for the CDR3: TGTGCCAGCAGTTACTCCGGGGACACCGGGGAGCTGTTTTTT.

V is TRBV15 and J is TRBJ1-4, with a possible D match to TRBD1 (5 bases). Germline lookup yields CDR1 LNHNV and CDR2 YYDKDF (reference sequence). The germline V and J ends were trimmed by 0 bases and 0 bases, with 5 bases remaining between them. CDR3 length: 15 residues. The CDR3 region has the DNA TGTGCCACCAGCAGAGACAGGGCAACTAATGAAAAACTGTTTTTT. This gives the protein CATSRDRATNEKLFF.

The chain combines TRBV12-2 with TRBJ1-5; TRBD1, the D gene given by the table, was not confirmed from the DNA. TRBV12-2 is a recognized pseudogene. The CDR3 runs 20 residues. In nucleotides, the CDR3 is TGTGCAAGTCGCTTAGATGAAGGCAGGGCCGCCTTCTTCTTCAATCAGCCCCAGCATTTT. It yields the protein CASRLDEGRAAFFFNQPQHF.